The T cell receptor beta chain under discussion was sequenced for a study of T cells in women clearing cervical HPV infection listed by TCRdb under 2018. Broadly, across the study: The cases were about 23 women with histologically confirmed HPV16-related CIN3 or worse, and 2 of those women had invasive cancers. The 20 to 25 controls were women who cleared a single incident HPV16 infection within 12 months without developing precancer or cancer. Blood from cases was collected at the visit at which the lesion was first identified, whereas blood from controls was collected once infection was no longer detected. For cases, the median interval between lesion detection and blood sampling was more than 130 days, with an interquartile range of roughly 80 to 200 days. Since only a few of the women had HLA typing available, the possibility that HLA type was acting as a confounder could not be ruled out. This exploratory proof-of-principle case-control study, nested within the Guanacaste HPV Natural History Study in Costa Rica, compared TCR repertoires among women with different cervical HPV16 outcomes. Cases and controls were matched on age within five years and on year of sample collection. Cases had a median age of almost 35 years and controls had a median age of approximately 38, with no significant differences in baseline characteristics. The parent cohort enrolled about 10,000 women aged 18 or older in Guanacaste, Costa Rica, during about 1992 to 1995 and followed them for approximately seven years. Quality controls consisted of five blinded duplicates per group, for a total of about 60 samples made up of roughly 50 participants and about 10 replicates.

About this clone: Its antigen has not been determined. The read falls 3 residues short of the CDR3 end, and the missing part is taken from the germline J gene.

CDR1 and CDR2, looked up from the germline V gene (reference sequence), are SEHNR and FQNEAQ. The CDR3 runs 15 residues from the cysteine to the phenylalanine. The 36 bases shown cover part of the CDR3, and their frame starts at base 1. Every participant had a single incident cervical HPV16 infection, and prevalent HPV16 infections were excluded. Cervical HPV DNA was detected with MY09/MY11 PCR, and genotyping was done with dot-blot hybridization. Approximately 15 mL of heparinized blood were centrifuged, and the buffy coat was split into aliquots, frozen at -30 degrees C, and then kept at -80 degrees C. QIAGEN kits were used to extract genomic DNA from buffy coat specimens. What the authors observed across the whole study: Across sequencing depths, CIN3+ cases showed significantly higher TCR repertoire richness than controls, but evenness did not differ between the groups. TRBV6-7 relative abundance was lower in cases than in controls (roughly 0.11% versus 0.16%; Bonferroni P = 0.0008). Because of the cross-sectional design, the study could not determine whether the associations came before infection or resulted from infection, and neither effector/memory subsets nor HPV-specific T cells were isolated. Because the number of T cells in each sample was unknown, differences in richness could reflect differing T-cell content rather than repertoire biology. Random forest classifiers combining richness and V gene abundances distinguished cases from controls with an estimated AUC of 0.7 to 0.85.

Using the immunoSEQ assay, multiplex PCR amplified TCR beta CDR3 regions from an average of roughly 1,200 ng of genomic DNA per sample. Primer bias was corrected in the assay by using a complete synthetic TCR repertoire to establish an amplification baseline. The amplicons were sequenced on the Illumina platform. For the original study's pipeline: Error correction of the sequences involved clustering with frequency ratios plus a modified nearest-neighbor algorithm, after which the sequences were analyzed in the immunoSEQ Analyzer using IMGT gene definitions. At each rarefaction depth, TCR richness and evenness were averaged across 20 rarefaction repeats, and samples with fewer sequences than that depth were excluded. Wilcoxon rank sum tests with FDR correction were used to compare relative abundances of V, D and J genes between the groups. In the blinded duplicates, the intraclass correlation was approximately 95% for TCR richness and averaged around 78% across approximately 60 gene segments. TCRdb took over this immuneACCESS table, retaining in-frame rearrangements with V and J assigned. Such tables are incomplete; in checked studies, under half of the missing clones stem from an unresolved V gene, and the remainder is unexplained. Clonal size and the V and J genes are those of that table, whereas D and trimming came from the DNA. The table for this sample lists tens of thousands of clones. 5.2% of the sample comes from the top ten.

Sequences were obtained from blood buffy coat. The receptor was isolated from a woman between 18 and 69 years old with a cervical HPV16 infection that either progressed to CIN3+ or cleared (not recorded which). The rearranged segments are TRBV7-9 and TRBJ2-4, with TRBD1 identical over 8 junction bases. The part of the CDR3 DNA that was read is TGTGCCAGCAGCTTATCTCGGACAGGGAACTATGGT. Its product reads: CASSLSRTGNYG. The complete CDR3 reads CASSLSRTGNYGQYF.